This section outlines one T cell receptor beta chain sequence together with its context. These data are taken from a study of blood T cells in healthy people across ages. There are 16 residues in the CDR3. V lost 4 bases to trimming and J lost 4 bases; unmatched junction nucleotides: 7. CDR1 is SGHNT, CDR2 YYREEE, per germline (reference sequence). The authors ran a second PCR of 7 to 11 cycles using a sample-barcoded 5' primer and a J-beta primer mix. Each TCR beta cDNA got a 12-nucleotide random molecular identifier. MiXCR, applied by TCRdb to the 5' RACE reads, yields one record per CDR3 protein. The sample includes more than 1,400,000 distinct CDR3 sequences, approximately 38% seen only once; the top ten take 7.9%. There were healthy Caucasian individuals from Russia, aged roughly 6 to 100, serving as donors.

J is TRBJ2-5 and V is TRBV5-4; 13 bases fit TRBD2. This sequence was found in a woman between 18 and 29 years old in good health. Sequenced material: blood. The DNA for the CDR3 is TGTGCCAGCAGCCCAGGACTAGCGGGAGTGATAGAGACCCAGTACTTC. It is translated as CASSPGLAGVIETQYF. Combining the CDR3 with reference TRBV5-4 and TRBJ2-5 gives the whole variable domain ETGVTQSPTHLIKTRGQQVTLRCSSQSGHNTVSWYQQALGQGPQFIFQYYREEENGRGNFPPRFSGLQFPNYSSELNVNALELDDSALYLCASSPGLAGVIETQYFGPGTRLLVL.